This T cell receptor (beta chain) was sequenced in a study of Tregs in tolerant kidney transplant recipients. Study-level information: The nonmyeloablative bone marrow transplants came from related graft donors, with transient mixed chimerism.

Study findings and constraints: The most relevant donor-specific Treg TCRbeta repertoire apparently came from expansion with activated donor B cells.

Germline V CDR1 and CDR2: GTSNPN, SVGIG (reference sequence). Trimming left V 5 bases short and J 7 bases short, with 9 bases between. This CDR3 has 12 amino acids. The repertoire was sequenced with immunoSEQ multiplex PCR; TCRdb's copy has only in-frame clones and lacks some. This sample yields 50,000 to 75,000 clones, of which about 98% are seen a single time; around 0.34% belongs to the top ten. In regard to this clone: The antigen remains unidentified.

Thawed PBMCs were FACS-sorted into unstimulated CD4+CD25+CD127- regulatory T cells, CD4+CD25- non-regulatory cells, CD4 and CD8 cells. V and J are TRBV30 and TRBJ1-6; D is undetermined. Specimen: Tregs from blood, collected before the transplant. This receptor was taken from a human donor who received a combined kidney and bone marrow transplant. In DNA, the CDR3 is TGTGCCTGGTCTATCCCAAATTCACCCCTCCACTTT. This sequence encodes CAWSIPNSPLHF.